This is a list of T cell receptor beta chains from one sample in a study of blood T cell repertoires in COVID-19. Libraries were prepared by immunoSEQ multiplex PCR; TCRdb keeps only in-frame clonotypes and omits some of them. Of about 500,000 clones listed, roughly nine tenths are singletons. The sequenced sample consisted of PBMCs or T cells enriched from blood (not recorded which). These receptors all stem from a woman between 18 and 30 years old who had recovered from COVID-19. Both conserved end residues are part of each CDR3. D genes are given only for firm matches. For some rows the clone size is stated as once, few or many, or as a class when expanded; others skip it.

TRBJ2-3,-,TRBD1,TRBV15,CATSRVLTGADTQYF,TGTGCCACCAGCAGAGTCTTAACAGGGGCAGATACGCAGTATTTT
TRBJ2-7,-,-,TRBV14,CASSQDRENEQYF,TGTGCCAGCAGCCAAGACAGGGAAAACGAGCAGTACTTC
TRBJ2-2,-,TRBD2,TRBV27,CASSLWGGSNTGELFF,TGTGCCAGCAGTTTATGGGGGGGGTCGAACACCGGGGAGCTGTTTTTT
TRBJ2-7,once,TRBD1,TRBV7-3,CASSLTSSGDRERTHEQYF,TGTGCCAGCAGCTTAACGTCTAGTGGAGACAGGGAAAGGACCCACGAGCAGTACTTC
TRBJ2-1,-,TRBD1,TRBV7-2,CASSPQTGGNIGEQFF,TGTGCCAGCAGCCCACAGACAGGGGGGAATATCGGTGAGCAGTTCTTC
TRBJ2-2,-,TRBD2,TRBV2,CASRVTSGGAGTGELFF,TGTGCCAGCAGGGTGACTAGCGGGGGGGCCGGAACCGGGGAGCTGTTTTTT
TRBJ2-6,-,-,TRBV18,CASSPLGGWGNVLTF,TGTGCCAGCTCACCATTGGGGGGATGGGGCAACGTCCTGACTTTC
TRBJ1-1,-,-,TRBV6-1,CASSVAIAGWNTEAFF,TGTGCCAGCAGTGTCGCAATCGCGGGGTGGAACACTGAAGCTTTCTTT
TRBJ1-2,-,-,TRBV18,CASSPNQGKGYTF,TGTGCCAGCTCACCGAATCAGGGAAAGGGCTACACCTTC
TRBJ1-1,few,-,TRBV6-5,CASRHQGLGVTEAFF,TGTGCCAGCAGGCACCAGGGGCTGGGAGTCACTGAAGCTTTCTTT
TRBJ2-3,-,TRBD1,TRBV14,CASSLPPPGGAVRYF,TGTGCCAGCAGCCTACCTCCCCCAGGGGGAGCAGTAAGGTATTTT
TRBJ1-1,-,TRBD1,TRBV29-1,CSVCQGEGTEAFF,TGCAGCGTTTGCCAGGGGGAAGGTACTGAAGCTTTCTTT
TRBJ1-3,-,-,TRBV21-1,CASSKSDRGGNTIYF,TGTGCCAGCAGCAAATCCGACAGGGGAGGAAACACCATATATTTT
TRBJ1-1,once,-,TRBV5-1,CASSLVGGTGEAFF,TGCGCCAGCAGCTTGGTTGGAGGGACCGGTGAAGCTTTCTTT
TRBJ2-7,few,TRBD2,TRBV6-2/TRBV6-3,CASSTPSTGRGTYEQYF,TGTGCCAGCAGTACCCCCTCGACTGGGCGGGGGACCTACGAGCAGTACTTC
TRBJ1-5,-,-,TRBV5-6,CASSQGNQPQHF,TGTGCCAGCAGCCAGGGCAATCAGCCCCAGCATTTT
TRBJ2-7,-,TRBD2,TRBV5-6,CASSFLAGAEQYF,TGTGCCAGCAGCTTTCTAGCGGGGGCCGAGCAGTACTTC
TRBJ1-1,-,TRBD1,TRBV29-1,CSVKYRGSLNTEAFF,TGCAGCGTTAAATACAGGGGCTCATTGAACACTGAAGCTTTCTTT
TRBJ1-6,-,TRBD1,TRBV7-9,CASSSGQGGSYNSPLHF,TGTGCCAGCAGCTCCGGACAGGGGGGGTCCTATAATTCACCCCTCCACTTT
TRBJ1-2,-,-,TRBV7-9,CASSLDTDYGYTF,TGTGCCAGCAGCTTAGACACAGACTATGGCTACACCTTC
TRBJ2-1,once,TRBD2,TRBV5-1,CASSSSGGSYNEQFF,TGCGCCAGCAGCTCGAGCGGGGGCTCCTACAATGAGCAGTTCTTC
TRBJ1-5,-,-,TRBV7-2,CASSLAGGNQPQHF,TGTGCCAGCAGCTTAGCAGGGGGCAATCAGCCCCAGCATTTT
TRBJ2-7,-,TRBD1,TRBV7-2,CASSPQTGTGYEQYF,TGTGCCAGCAGCCCCCAAACCGGGACAGGGTACGAGCAGTACTTC
TRBJ1-3,-,-,TRBV29-1,CSVSSGSGGNTIYF,TGCAGCGTTTCTTCGGGGTCGGGTGGAAACACCATATATTTT
TRBJ1-2,few,TRBD1,TRBV5-1,CASSLGTGGGRDYGYTF,TGCGCCAGCAGCCTCGGGACAGGGGGCGGTCGGGACTATGGCTACACCTTC
TRBJ2-4,-,TRBD2,TRBV11-1,CASTLGGIAKNIQYF,TGTGCCAGCACCCTGGGGGGGATAGCCAAAAACATTCAGTACTTC
TRBJ2-3,-,TRBD2,TRBV3-1/TRBV3-2,CASSHSGLAGLKDTQYF,TGTGCCAGCAGCCACTCAGGACTAGCGGGGTTAAAAGATACGCAGTATTTT
TRBJ2-5,-,TRBD1,TRBV14,CASSSTGFGETQYF,TGTGCCAGCAGCTCGACAGGGTTCGGGGAGACCCAGTACTTC
TRBJ1-4,-,TRBD1,TRBV28,CASSPPTGTLGEKLFF,TGTGCCAGCAGTCCTCCGACAGGGACCCTTGGTGAAAAACTGTTTTTT
TRBJ1-6,-,TRBD1,TRBV5-6,CASSPGQGAAESPLHF,TGTGCCAGCAGCCCCGGACAGGGGGCGGCGGAGTCACCCCTCCACTTT
TRBJ2-1,-,-,TRBV3-1/TRBV3-2,CASSQVRLAEQFF,TGTGCCAGCAGCCAAGTAAGGCTAGCGGAGCAGTTCTTC
TRBJ2-7,-,TRBD1,TRBV7-9,CASSPPTGTQLRSYEQYF,TGTGCCAGCAGCCCTCCGACAGGGACCCAACTCCGCTCCTACGAGCAGTACTTC
TRBJ1-2,-,-,TRBV7-9,CASSLNTGDYGYTF,TGTGCCAGCAGCTTAAATACAGGCGACTATGGCTACACCTTC
TRBJ2-7,-,-,TRBV11-2,CASSWARSYEQYF,TGTGCCAGCAGCTGGGCCCGCTCCTACGAGCAGTACTTC
TRBJ1-1,once,TRBD1,TRBV4-1,CASSQEIDRGIEAFF,TGCGCCAGCAGCCAAGAGATCGACAGGGGTATCGAAGCTTTCTTT
TRBJ1-4,-,TRBD1,TRBV3-1/TRBV3-2,CASSDRVPREKLFF,TGTGCCAGCAGCGACAGGGTCCCACGGGAAAAACTGTTTTTT
TRBJ1-6,once,TRBD1,TRBV6-5,CASTKGQQYSPLHF,TGTGCCAGCACTAAGGGACAGCAGTATTCACCCCTCCACTTT
TRBJ1-2,-,TRBD1,TRBV6-5,CASRKTGVYGYTF,TGTGCCAGCCGTAAGACAGGGGTCTATGGCTACACCTTC
TRBJ1-5,-,-,TRBV7-2,CASSRAPGGNQPQHF,TGTGCCAGCAGCCGGGCCCCGGGGGGTAATCAGCCCCAGCATTTT
TRBJ2-3,-,-,TRBV4-2,CASSQVRGGAVADTQYF,TGTGCCAGCAGCCAAGTTCGTGGGGGGGCCGTGGCAGATACGCAGTATTTT
TRBJ1-5,-,TRBD1,TRBV29-1,CSVGQYSNQPQHF,TGCAGCGTGGGACAGTATAGCAATCAGCCCCAGCATTTT
TRBJ1-1,-,TRBD1,TRBV12-3/TRBV12-4,CASSGTAYTEAFF,TGTGCCAGCAGTGGGACAGCATACACTGAAGCTTTCTTT
TRBJ2-7,-,TRBD2,TRBV4-1,CASSQDGSGFSGEGYEQYF,TGCGCCAGCAGCCAAGACGGAAGCGGCTTTAGCGGGGAGGGTTACGAGCAGTACTTC
TRBJ1-2,-,-,TRBV28,CASAGVRDGYTF,TGTGCCAGCGCAGGGGTCCGCGATGGCTACACCTTC
TRBJ2-5,once,-,TRBV2,CASSGSRGGDETQYF,TGTGCCAGCAGTGGGAGTAGGGGGGGGGACGAGACCCAGTACTTC
TRBJ2-1,-,-,TRBV5-8,CASSLMGLDGYEQFF,TGTGCCAGCAGCTTGATGGGCCTCGATGGGTATGAGCAGTTCTTC
TRBJ2-7,-,-,TRBV3-1/TRBV3-2,CASSQGSVYEQYF,TGTGCCAGCAGCCAGGGGAGCGTCTACGAGCAGTACTTC